These T cell receptor beta chains were read from a single sample in a study of blood T cell repertoires in COVID-19. Using immunoSEQ multiplex PCR, the repertoire was profiled, and TCRdb retains in-frame clones only, with some absent. The sample shows around 140,000 clones, 85% to 90% of them seen only once. Sequenced input: peripheral blood. All receptors derive from a middle-aged man who had recovered from COVID-19. CDR3s include the opening cysteine and the closing phenylalanine or tryptophan. D genes are given only for firm matches. Some rows mark clone size as missing; the rest say once, few, many or name a class of expanded clone.

CDR3aa	CDR3nt	abundance	j_gene	d_gene	v_gene
CASRPAPGTGTEAFF	TGTGCCAGCAGACCTGCCCCCGGGACAGGGACTGAAGCTTTCTTT	few	TRBJ1-1	TRBD1	TRBV27
CASSLQGSTDTQYF	TGTGCCAGTAGTCTGCAGGGGAGCACAGATACGCAGTATTTT	NA	TRBJ2-3	NA	TRBV19
CASSLGPSYEQYF	TGTGCCAGCAGCTTAGGTCCTTCCTACGAGCAGTACTTC	NA	TRBJ2-7	NA	TRBV7-2
CASSELGLRNTEAFF	TGCGCCAGCAGTGAGTTGGGACTTAGGAACACTGAAGCTTTCTTT	once	TRBJ1-1	NA	TRBV10-1
CASSYSPGQGVHEQYF	TGTGCCAGCAGTTACTCCCCCGGACAGGGGGTCCACGAGCAGTACTTC	NA	TRBJ2-7	TRBD1	TRBV6-2/TRBV6-3
CASSIRTGNTGELFF	TGTGCCAGTAGTATTAGGACAGGGAACACCGGGGAGCTGTTTTTT	once	TRBJ2-2	TRBD1	TRBV19
CASSAGTASGNTIYF	TGTGCCAGCAGCGCCGGGACAGCCTCTGGAAACACCATATATTTT	NA	TRBJ1-3	TRBD1	TRBV9
CASSLGSGGLQETQYF	TGTGCCAGCAGCTTAGGCAGCGGGGGCCTCCAAGAGACCCAGTACTTC	NA	TRBJ2-5	TRBD2	TRBV7-9
CASSEWGGTGGIQETQYF	TGTGCCAGCAGTGAATGGGGAGGGACAGGGGGGATTCAAGAGACCCAGTACTTC	NA	TRBJ2-5	TRBD1	TRBV2
CASSGGPGQPTYEQYF	TGTGCCAGTAGTGGTGGGCCGGGACAACCTACCTACGAGCAGTACTTC	NA	TRBJ2-7	NA	TRBV19
CASSVQGSTGGNQPQHF	TGTGCCAGCAGCGTCCAAGGGAGTACAGGGGGGAATCAGCCCCAGCATTTT	once	TRBJ1-5	TRBD1	TRBV4-2
CASSQDLGRGTRNSPLHF	TGCGCCAGCAGCCAAGATCTGGGCAGGGGGACTCGTAATTCACCCCTCCACTTT	NA	TRBJ1-6	TRBD1	TRBV4-3
CASSESDRGSNQPQHF	TGTGCCAGCAGTGAATCGGACAGGGGTAGCAATCAGCCCCAGCATTTT	few	TRBJ1-5	TRBD1	TRBV6-1
CASSIRNTGLGGNQPQHF	TGTGCCAGCAGTATCCGAAATACAGGGCTTGGGGGCAATCAGCCCCAGCATTTT	NA	TRBJ1-5	NA	TRBV6-2/TRBV6-3
CASSPSTGPLYYEQYF	TGTGCCAGCAGCCCGTCGACAGGGCCCCTATACTACGAGCAGTACTTC	NA	TRBJ2-7	TRBD1	TRBV5-6
CASSLDLAGGPETQYF	TGTGCCAGCAGCTTAGATCTAGCGGGGGGGCCGGAGACCCAGTACTTC	NA	TRBJ2-5	TRBD2	TRBV11-2
CASSRGTPMNTEAFF	TGTGCCAGCAGCAGAGGGACACCGATGAACACTGAAGCTTTCTTT	NA	TRBJ1-1	NA	TRBV7-9
CSVATRGPKNIQYF	TGCAGCGTTGCGACGAGAGGGCCCAAAAACATTCAGTACTTC	NA	TRBJ2-4	NA	TRBV29-1
CASSIGAEQFF	TGTGCCAGTAGTATAGGGGCTGAGCAGTTCTTC	NA	TRBJ2-1	NA	TRBV19
CASSRTSGGAVDTQYF	TGTGCCAGCAGCCGGACTAGCGGGGGGGCCGTAGATACGCAGTATTTT	NA	TRBJ2-3	TRBD2	TRBV4-2
CASSLYAGMNTEAFF	TGCGCCAGCAGCTTGTATGCGGGGATGAACACTGAAGCTTTCTTT	NA	TRBJ1-1	NA	TRBV5-1
CASSYSRFLHYGYTF	TGTGCCAGCAGTTACTCGCGGTTTCTTCACTATGGCTACACCTTC	NA	TRBJ1-2	NA	TRBV6-5
CASSRTGAYEQYF	TGTGCCAGCAGCAGGACAGGCGCCTACGAGCAGTACTTC	NA	TRBJ2-7	TRBD1	TRBV6-5
CASTQQGAVEQFF	TGTGCCAGCACCCAACAGGGGGCGGTTGAGCAGTTCTTC	NA	TRBJ2-1	TRBD1	TRBV6-6
CASSSRGLDNQPQHF	TGCGCCAGCAGCAGTAGGGGGCTCGATAATCAGCCCCAGCATTTT	NA	TRBJ1-5	TRBD1	TRBV10-2
CASSSRGAGVQETQYF	TGTGCCAGCAGCTCCAGGGGAGCGGGGGTGCAAGAGACCCAGTACTTC	NA	TRBJ2-5	TRBD2	TRBV9
CASSFSGGAFGSYNEQFF	TGTGCCAGCAGCTTTAGCGGGGGGGCCTTCGGTTCCTACAATGAGCAGTTCTTC	NA	TRBJ2-1	TRBD2	TRBV7-3
CASSLAGQATDTQYF	TGTGCCAGCAGCTTAGCCGGACAGGCGACGGATACGCAGTATTTT	once	TRBJ2-3	TRBD1	TRBV11-3
CASGAGQGHEWTDF	TGTGCTAGTGGAGCGGGACAGGGCCACGAATGGACGGATTTT	NA	TRBJ2-3	TRBD1	TRBV12-5
CASSQDIRGLGTEAFF	TGCGCCAGCAGCCAAGATATTCGAGGTTTGGGCACTGAAGCTTTCTTT	NA	TRBJ1-1	NA	TRBV4-3
CASSPLGGDTEAFF	TGCGCCAGCAGCCCTTTAGGAGGAGACACTGAAGCTTTCTTT	NA	TRBJ1-1	NA	TRBV4-3
CASSQAGLATHF	TGTGCCAGCAGCCAAGCGGGACTAGCGACCCACTTC	NA	TRBJ2-7	TRBD2	TRBV3-1/TRBV3-2
CASTSPLTGGDEQYF	TGTGCCAGCACTTCCCCTTTGACAGGGGGCGACGAGCAGTACTTC	NA	TRBJ2-7	TRBD1	TRBV11-2
CASSDLGQGYGYTF	TGTGCCAGCAGTGACCTGGGTCAGGGATATGGCTACACCTTC	NA	TRBJ1-2	NA	TRBV6-1
CASSLHSGGGTGELFF	TGTGCCAGCAGCTTACATTCGGGGGGTGGGACCGGGGAGCTGTTTTTT	NA	TRBJ2-2	TRBD2	TRBV7-2
CASSLGGQGVSTEAFF	TGCGCCAGCAGCCTCGGGGGACAGGGGGTTAGTACTGAAGCTTTCTTT	NA	TRBJ1-1	TRBD1	TRBV5-1
CATSRVRASGGYYNEQFF	TGTGCCACCAGCAGAGTTCGGGCTAGCGGGGGGTATTACAATGAGCAGTTCTTC	NA	TRBJ2-1	TRBD2	TRBV15
CASSHHFGGGSDTQYF	TGTGCCAGCAGCCACCATTTCGGGGGTGGGTCAGATACGCAGTATTTT	NA	TRBJ2-3	NA	TRBV5-4
CASSQGDRQETQYF	TGTGCCAGCAGCCAAGGTGACAGGCAAGAGACCCAGTACTTC	NA	TRBJ2-5	NA	TRBV3-1/TRBV3-2
CASRRGAPDTQYF	TGTGCTAGCCGGCGGGGGGCCCCAGATACGCAGTATTTT	NA	TRBJ2-3	TRBD2	TRBV12-5
CASGWDRNYGYTF	TGTGCCAGCGGTTGGGACAGAAACTATGGCTACACCTTC	NA	TRBJ1-2	TRBD1	TRBV2
CASSQEYFDTQYF	TGTGCCAGCAGCCAAGAGTATTTCGATACGCAGTATTTT	NA	TRBJ2-3	NA	TRBV3-1/TRBV3-2